These 14 T cell receptor beta chains share one sample of origin, sequenced in a study of blood T cell repertoires in COVID-19. Sequencing was performed with immunoSEQ multiplex PCR; in TCRdb, only in-frame clones are kept and a portion is missing. Here the sample spans tens of thousands of clones, 70% to 90% being singletons. Sequenced sample: peripheral blood. These receptors came from a middle-aged man with active COVID-19.

The chain joins TRBV4-1 to TRBJ2-5; 8 bases fit TRBD2. The CDR3 has 17 amino acids. The germline V gene has CDR1 MGHRA and CDR2 YSYEKL. Germline trimming cut 1 base from V and 2 bases from J; bases unmatched to any gene: 9. CDR3 nucleotides: TGCGCCAGCAGCCAAGCTAAAAGCGGGGGCCTACAAGAGACCCAGTACTTC. Translation: CASSQAKSGGLQETQYF.

This rearrangement joins TRBV6-5 to TRBJ2-5, with TRBD2 identical over 7 bases. The V gene end was trimmed by 6 bases and the J gene end by 5 bases; junction bases not matched to a gene: 9. CDR1 and CDR2 from the germline V gene are MNHEY and SVGAGI. This CDR3 is built from 14 residues. The DNA for the CDR3 is TGTGCCAGCAGCGGAGCGGGGTTTGTGGAGACCCAGTACTTC. It translates to CASSGAGFVETQYF.

The rearrangement joins TRBV29-1 to TRBJ1-1; TRBD1 aligns across 7 bases. J gave up 4 bases and V 7 bases, and 3 bases lay outside the gene matches. Germline V gives CDR1 SQVTM, CDR2 ANQGSEA. This CDR3 spans 11 amino acids. The CDR3 DNA reads TGCAGCGGTACAGGGGTCACTGAAGCTTTCTTT. Its translation: CSGTGVTEAFF.

The gene calls are TRBV19 and TRBJ1-1; no firm D call. The CDR3 spans 15 residues. Germline CDR1 reads LNHDA; CDR2 reads SQIVND (reference sequence). Trimming stripped 3 bases from V and 2 bases from J, with 13 bases between. The CDR3 loop is CASSIMARQNTEAFF. Written as DNA, the CDR3 is TGTGCCAGTAGTATTATGGCCAGACAAAACACTGAAGCTTTCTTT.

V and J are TRBV7-9 and TRBJ1-2; maybe TRBD1 (6 bases). Germline V gene data show CDR1 as SEHNR and CDR2 as FQNEAQ (reference sequence). The CDR3 consists of 15 residues. Trimming left V 5 bases short and J 2 bases short, with 15 bases between. The chain's CDR3 is CASSGQYGTNYGYTF. CDR3 nucleotide sequence: TGTGCCAGCAGCGGCCAGTACGGGACAAACTATGGCTACACCTTC. Drawing the rest from reference TRBV7-9 and TRBJ1-2, the complete variable domain is DTGVSQNPRHKITKRGQNVTFRCDPISEHNRLYWYRQTLGQGPEFLTYFQNEAQLEKSRLLSDRFSAERPKGSFSTLEIQRTEQGDSAMYLCASSGQYGTNYGYTFGSGTRLTVV.

This clone qualifies as medium-sized. CDR3 sequence reads: CASWSVSYNEQFF. CDR3 coding DNA: TGCGCCAGCTGGAGTGTAAGCTACAATGAGCAGTTCTTC. The chain joins TRBV5-1 to TRBJ2-1; D gene uncertain. Trimming cost V 7 bases and J 3 bases, with 11 bases left between them. The CDR3 totals 13 residues. CDR1 and CDR2 from the germline V gene are SGHRS and YFSETQ.

The V gene is TRBV6-5, the J gene TRBJ1-4; D is ambiguous. V lost 8 bases to trimming and J lost 5 bases, with 6 bases between them. The CDR3 has 11 amino acids. Germline CDR1 MNHEY, CDR2 SVGAGI. The CDR3 DNA reads as TGTGCCAGCGGGAGAAATGAAAAACTGTTTTTT. Residues: CASGRNEKLFF.

The chain uses TRBV27 and TRBJ2-1; TRBD1 is a possible D gene (5 bases). Trimming took off 6 bases at V and 5 bases at J, with 14 bases between the two ends. The CDR3 loop spans 14 amino acids. Germline CDR1 is MNHEY and CDR2 is SMNVEV (reference sequence). CDR3 residues: CASSRPGMNNEQFF. The CDR3 DNA reads as TGTGCCAGCAGCCGCCCAGGGATGAACAATGAGCAGTTCTTC.

The chain links TRBV5-1 to TRBJ1-1; D gene unclear. The CDR3 consists of 13 residues. Per the germline V gene, CDR1 is SGHRS and CDR2 is YFSETQ. The V end was cut by 0 bases, the J end by 4 bases, with 7 bases between. CDR3 sequence (DNA): TGCGCCAGCAGCTTGGTTGGCATCACTGAAGCTTTCTTT. Amino acids: CASSLVGITEAFF.

This chain links TRBV6-5 with TRBJ1-1; 10 bases are shared with TRBD1. The V gene's germline CDR1 is MNHEY and CDR2 SVGAGI. V was clipped by 5 bases and J by 5 bases; unmatched bases: 5. The CDR3 is 14 amino acids. CDR3 nucleotide sequence: TGTGCCAGCAGTAGGGACAGGGGACAAACTGAAGCTTTCTTT. Amino acids: CASSRDRGQTEAFF.

In nucleotides, the CDR3 is TGTGCCAGCAGCCAAGGACAGGCCTCGCAGCAGTACTTC. Amino acid sequence: CASSQGQASQQYF. V gene TRBV7-3 combines with J gene TRBJ2-7, with TRBD1 matching 7 bases. V lost 5 bases, J lost 8 bases, and 9 bases stayed unmatched. The CDR3 sequence is 13 residues long. The germline gives CDR1 SGHTA, CDR2 FQGTGA.

The chain recombines TRBV19 with TRBJ2-2, with D possibly TRBD2 on 5 matching bases. V lost 4 bases to trimming and J lost 4 bases, with 10 bases between them. From germline, CDR1 is LNHDA and CDR2 SQIVND (reference sequence). The CDR3 consists of 14 residues. Here the CDR3 reads CASSNRGGTGELFF. The CDR3 DNA is TGTGCCAGTAGTAACCGGGGTGGCACCGGGGAGCTGTTTTTT.

This sequence joins TRBV9 and TRBJ1-1; a possible D gene is TRBD1 (5 bases). CDR1 SGDLS and CDR2 YYNGEE come from the germline V gene. The V end was cut by 3 bases, the J end by 7 bases, with 10 bases between. This CDR3 region has 12 residues. The CDR3 DNA follows: TGTGCCAGCAGCGCAGGGTTGGGTGAAGCTTTCTTT. It encodes CASSAGLGEAFF.

This chain links TRBV4-2 with TRBJ2-1; 7 bases fit TRBD2. The CDR3 is made up of 16 amino acids. CDR1 and CDR2 from the germline V gene are LGHNA and YNFKEQ. V lost 4 bases, J lost 5 bases, and 11 bases stayed unmatched. Here the CDR3 reads CASSPSEGTINNEQFF. The DNA for the CDR3 is TGTGCCAGCAGCCCCTCAGAGGGGACTATCAACAATGAGCAGTTCTTC.